The rows below give T cell receptor beta chains drawn from one sample of a study of control samples from healthy donors and cancer patients. Generated by immunoSEQ multiplex PCR, the TCRdb table keeps only in-frame clones and is missing some. The sample records about 120,000 clones, around nine tenths being singletons. Sequencing was done on a sample of blood. All receptors derive from a woman in her 70s in good health. Each CDR3 is given with its conserved first and last residue. Fields, in order: CDR3 DNA, CDR3 protein, J gene, D gene, CDR3 length, clone size, V gene. A D gene is named only where the DNA matches it firmly. Clone size is shown for a subset of rows, as once, few, many or a class of expanded clone.

TGTGCCAGCAGCGGGGTTCTTCTCAATGAGCAGTTCTTC	CASSGVLLNEQFF	TRBJ2-1	.	13	.	TRBV11-2
TGTGCCAGCAGCCGCGTTCTTATCGCCTCTGGAAACACCATATATTTT	CASSRVLIASGNTIYF	TRBJ1-3	.	16	.	TRBV3-1/TRBV3-2
TGCGCCAGCAGCCAAGCTTATAGAAACTACTACTACGAGCAGTACTTC	CASSQAYRNYYYEQYF	TRBJ2-7	.	16	once	TRBV4-3
TGTGCCAGCAGTGAAAATTGGGCGGGGGGATACACAGATACGCAGTATTTT	CASSENWAGGYTDTQYF	TRBJ2-3	TRBD2	17	.	TRBV6-1
TGTGCCAGCAGTACGAACAATGAGCAGTTCTTC	CASSTNNEQFF	TRBJ2-1	.	11	.	TRBV12-3/TRBV12-4
TGCGCCAGCAGCTTGGCCGGTGAGCGGGGGGGCCGCGAGCAGTACTTC	CASSLAGERGGREQYF	TRBJ2-7	TRBD2	16	.	TRBV5-1
TGTGCCAGCAGTGAAGCGCGAAGGGGTCAGCCCCAGCATTTT	CASSEARRGQPQHF	TRBJ1-5	.	14	few	TRBV6-1
TGCGCCAGCAGCCAGCTAGGACACCTGTACAATGAGCAGTTCTTC	CASSQLGHLYNEQFF	TRBJ2-1	.	15	.	TRBV4-1
TGTGCCAGCAGTTTGGGGCAGGAAAGGGCAGATACGCAGTATTTT	CASSLGQERADTQYF	TRBJ2-3	.	15	.	TRBV27
TGTGCCAGCAGCCCGATGACAGCGAACACTGAAGCTTTCTTT	CASSPMTANTEAFF	TRBJ1-1	.	14	.	TRBV14
TGTGCCAGCAGCTTAGGGACAGCCCAAGAGACCCAGTACTTC	CASSLGTAQETQYF	TRBJ2-5	TRBD1	14	.	TRBV5-4
TGTGCCAGCACCACCGGGACAGAACACACCGGGGAGCTGTTTTTT	CASTTGTEHTGELFF	TRBJ2-2	TRBD1	15	.	TRBV9
TGCGCCAGCAGCTTGGCCATAGACACCCGTTACGAGCAGTACTTC	CASSLAIDTRYEQYF	TRBJ2-7	.	15	.	TRBV5-1
TGTGCCAGCAGCCGTACAGGGTATAGCAATCAGCCCCAGCATTTT	CASSRTGYSNQPQHF	TRBJ1-5	.	15	once	TRBV7-2
TGTGCCAGCAACGAGACGGGCACCGGGGAGCTGTTTTTT	CASNETGTGELFF	TRBJ2-2	.	13	.	TRBV6-8
TGTGCCAGCAGCAGATGGGCAGGGGGATTCACTGAAGCTTTCTTT	CASSRWAGGFTEAFF	TRBJ1-1	TRBD1	15	few	TRBV27
TGCAGCGTCGCCCCTAGCGGTCGCGACGAGCAGTACTTC	CSVAPSGRDEQYF	TRBJ2-7	TRBD2	13	.	TRBV29-1
TGTGCCAGCAGCACTCGACAGGGTTCGAACACTGAAGCTTTCTTT	CASSTRQGSNTEAFF	TRBJ1-1	TRBD1	15	once	TRBV7-2
TGTGCCAGCAGTGACGGTAGGAGAGGCGACACTGAAGCTTTCTTT	CASSDGRRGDTEAFF	TRBJ1-1	.	15	.	TRBV6-4
TGTGCCAGCAGCTGGAGCTCTGGGGCCAACGTCCTGACTTTC	CASSWSSGANVLTF	TRBJ2-6	.	14	.	TRBV14